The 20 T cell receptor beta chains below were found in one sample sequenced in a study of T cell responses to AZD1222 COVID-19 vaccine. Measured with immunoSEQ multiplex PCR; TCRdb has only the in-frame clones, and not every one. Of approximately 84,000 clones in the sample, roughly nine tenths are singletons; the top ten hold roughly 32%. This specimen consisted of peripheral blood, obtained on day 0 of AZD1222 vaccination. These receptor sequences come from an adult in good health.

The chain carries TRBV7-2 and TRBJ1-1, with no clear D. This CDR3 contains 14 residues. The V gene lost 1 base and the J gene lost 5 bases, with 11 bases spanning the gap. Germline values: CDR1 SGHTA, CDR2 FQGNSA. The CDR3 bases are TGTGCCAGCAGCTTAGGCTTCGCAGGAACTGAAGCTTTCTTT. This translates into CASSLGFAGTEAFF. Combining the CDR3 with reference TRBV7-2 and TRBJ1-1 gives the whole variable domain GAGVSQSPSNKVTEKGKDVELRCDPISGHTALYWYRQSLGQGLEFLIYFQGNSAPDKSGLPSDRFSAERTGGSVSTLTIQRTQQEDSAVYLCASSLGFAGTEAFFGQGTRLTVV.

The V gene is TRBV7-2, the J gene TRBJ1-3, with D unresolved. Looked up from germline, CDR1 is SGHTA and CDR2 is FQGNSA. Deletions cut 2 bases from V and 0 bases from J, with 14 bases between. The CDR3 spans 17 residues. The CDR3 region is CASSLQEVLSSGNTIYF. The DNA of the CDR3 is TGTGCCAGCAGCTTACAAGAGGTTCTAAGCTCTGGAAACACCATATATTTT.

CDR3 protein: CASSLLRDTIADEQFF. CDR3 nucleotide sequence: TGTGCCAGCAGCTTGTTGCGGGACACTATTGCGGATGAGCAGTTCTTC. V gene TRBV5-6 combines with J gene TRBJ2-1, with D possibly called TRBD1 or TRBD2 (6 bases each). This CDR3 is 16 amino acids long. Trimming removed 1 base from V and 8 bases from J, with 19 bases in between. Germline V CDR1 and CDR2: SGHDT, YYEEEE.

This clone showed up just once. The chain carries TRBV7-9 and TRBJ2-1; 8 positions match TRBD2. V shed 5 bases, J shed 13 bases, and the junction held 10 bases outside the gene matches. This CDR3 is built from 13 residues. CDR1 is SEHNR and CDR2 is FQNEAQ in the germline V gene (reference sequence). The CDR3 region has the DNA TGTGCCAGCAGCCCGGGACTAGTTCCACGCCAGTTCTTC. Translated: CASSPGLVPRQFF.

CDR3 sequence (DNA): TGTGCCAGCAGTTACTCGCCTAGAAACAATGAGCAGTTCTTC. Protein product: CASSYSPRNNEQFF. V and J are TRBV6-5 and TRBJ2-1; D remains ambiguous. Germline lookup yields CDR1 MNHEY and CDR2 SVGAGI. Trimming stripped 0 bases from V and 5 bases from J, with 8 bases between. This CDR3 contains 14 residues.

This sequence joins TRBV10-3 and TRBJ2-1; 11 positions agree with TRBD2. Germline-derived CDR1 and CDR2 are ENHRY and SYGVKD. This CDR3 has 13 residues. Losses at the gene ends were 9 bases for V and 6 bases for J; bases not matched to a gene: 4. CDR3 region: CAIFSGRGNEQFF. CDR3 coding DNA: TGTGCCATTTTTAGCGGGAGGGGCAATGAGCAGTTCTTC.

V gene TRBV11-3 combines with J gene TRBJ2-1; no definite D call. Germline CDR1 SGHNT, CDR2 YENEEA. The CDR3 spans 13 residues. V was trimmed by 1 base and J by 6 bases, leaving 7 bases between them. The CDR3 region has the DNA TGTGCCAGCAGCTTAGGGGTGATCAATGAGCAGTTCTTC. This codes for CASSLGVINEQFF.

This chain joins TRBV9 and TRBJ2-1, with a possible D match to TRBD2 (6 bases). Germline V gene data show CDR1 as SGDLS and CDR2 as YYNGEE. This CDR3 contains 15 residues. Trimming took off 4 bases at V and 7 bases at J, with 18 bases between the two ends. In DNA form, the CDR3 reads TGTGCCAGCAGCCTCGGGACTGGTGAAGGGAATGAGCAGTTCTTC. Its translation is CASSLGTGEGNEQFF.

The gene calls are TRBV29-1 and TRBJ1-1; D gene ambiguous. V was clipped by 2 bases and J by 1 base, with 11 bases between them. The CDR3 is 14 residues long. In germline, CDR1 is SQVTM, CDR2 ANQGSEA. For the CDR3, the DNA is TGCAGCGTTGAATATAGTTGGACGAACACTGAAGCTTTCTTT. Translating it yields CSVEYSWTNTEAFF.

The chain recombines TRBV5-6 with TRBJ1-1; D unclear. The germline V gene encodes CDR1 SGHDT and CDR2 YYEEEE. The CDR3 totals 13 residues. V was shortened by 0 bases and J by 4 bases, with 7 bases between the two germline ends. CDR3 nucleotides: TGTGCCAGCAGCTTGGGTTTCGCCACTGAAGCTTTCTTT. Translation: CASSLGFATEAFF.

Here the CDR3 reads CASKIQGAGANVLTF. In DNA, the CDR3 is TGTGCCAGTAAAATACAGGGGGCTGGGGCCAACGTCCTGACTTTC. The V gene is TRBV5-5, the J gene TRBJ2-6; 8 nucleotides line up with TRBD1. In germline, CDR1 is SGHKS, CDR2 YYEKEE (reference sequence). This CDR3 spans 15 amino acids. The V segment lost 8 bases and the J segment 2 bases; nucleotides outside the gene matches: 6.

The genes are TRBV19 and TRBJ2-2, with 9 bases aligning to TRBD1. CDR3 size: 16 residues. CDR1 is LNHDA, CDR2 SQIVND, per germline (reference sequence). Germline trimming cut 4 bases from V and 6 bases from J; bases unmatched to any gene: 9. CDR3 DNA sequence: TGTGCCAGTAGTAGGTTCTTGGGACAGGGATCCGGGGAGCTGTTTTTT. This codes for CASSRFLGQGSGELFF.

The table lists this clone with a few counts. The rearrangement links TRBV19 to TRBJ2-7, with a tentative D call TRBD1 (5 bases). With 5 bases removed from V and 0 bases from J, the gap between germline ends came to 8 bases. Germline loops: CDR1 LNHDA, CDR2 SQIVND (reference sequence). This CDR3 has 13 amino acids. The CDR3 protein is CASSQQGSYEQYF. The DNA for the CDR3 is TGTGCCAGTAGTCAGCAGGGCTCCTACGAGCAGTACTTC.

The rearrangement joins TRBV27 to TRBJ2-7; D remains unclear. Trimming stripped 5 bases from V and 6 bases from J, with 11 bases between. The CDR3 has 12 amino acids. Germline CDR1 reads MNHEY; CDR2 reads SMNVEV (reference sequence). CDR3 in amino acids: CASSPNAVEQYF. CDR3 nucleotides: TGTGCCAGCAGTCCCAATGCGGTCGAGCAGTACTTC.

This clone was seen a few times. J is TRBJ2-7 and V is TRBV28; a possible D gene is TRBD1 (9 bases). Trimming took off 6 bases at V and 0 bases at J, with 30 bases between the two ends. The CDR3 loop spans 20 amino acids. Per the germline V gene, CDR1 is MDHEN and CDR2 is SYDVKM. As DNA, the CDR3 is TGTGCCAGCAGACAGGACAGGGGAAAGAGGGGACTAGGTGCCTCCTACGAGCAGTACTTC. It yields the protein CASRQDRGKRGLGASYEQYF.

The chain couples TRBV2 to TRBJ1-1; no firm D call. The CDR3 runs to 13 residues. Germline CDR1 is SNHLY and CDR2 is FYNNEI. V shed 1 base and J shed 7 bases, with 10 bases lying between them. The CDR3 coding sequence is TGTGCCAGCAGTGAAGGTCTCTCGGGTGAAGCTTTCTTT. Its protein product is CASSEGLSGEAFF.

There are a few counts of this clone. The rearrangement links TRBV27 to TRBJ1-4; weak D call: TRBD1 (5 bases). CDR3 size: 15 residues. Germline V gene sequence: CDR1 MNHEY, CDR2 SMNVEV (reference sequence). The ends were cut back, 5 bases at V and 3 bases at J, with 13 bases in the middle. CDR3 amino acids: CASSPTGFANEKLFF. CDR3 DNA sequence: TGTGCCAGCAGTCCTACAGGTTTTGCTAATGAAAAACTGTTTTTT.

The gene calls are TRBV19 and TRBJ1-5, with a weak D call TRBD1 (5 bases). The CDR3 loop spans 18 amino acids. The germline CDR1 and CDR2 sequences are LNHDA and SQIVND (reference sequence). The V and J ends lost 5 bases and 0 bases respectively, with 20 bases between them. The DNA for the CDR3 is TGTGCCAGTAGTCCTCCGGGACCGGGAACTTATAGCAATCAGCCCCAGCATTTT. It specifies CASSPPGPGTYSNQPQHF.

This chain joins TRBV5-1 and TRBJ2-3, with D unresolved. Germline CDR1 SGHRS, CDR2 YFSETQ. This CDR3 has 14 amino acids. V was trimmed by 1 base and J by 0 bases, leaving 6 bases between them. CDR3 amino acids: CASSLMISTDTQYF. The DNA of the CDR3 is TGCGCCAGCAGCTTGATGATTAGCACAGATACGCAGTATTTT.

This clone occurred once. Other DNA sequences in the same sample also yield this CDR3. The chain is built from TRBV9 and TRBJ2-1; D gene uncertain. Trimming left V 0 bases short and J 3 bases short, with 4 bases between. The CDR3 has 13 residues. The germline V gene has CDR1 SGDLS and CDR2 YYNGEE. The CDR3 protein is CASSVASYNEQFF. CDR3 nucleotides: TGTGCCAGCAGCGTAGCCAGCTACAATGAGCAGTTCTTC.